This T cell receptor (beta chain) was sequenced for a study of T cell repertoires in cytomegalovirus infection. About the research overall: CMV infection and matching HLA type were both indicated by public TCR beta signatures. Whole-study findings and limits: In two of eight donors, the top clonotype was HLA-C-restricted CMV-specific.

This clonotype occurred a few times. Its antigen is still unknown. Sequence at one end of the junction differs from germline and may be a read error. TCRdb re-derived calls from the reads in MiXCR, one entry per CDR3 protein. In the table there are roughly 600,000 distinct CDR3 sequences, approximately 24% of which are singletons. CDR3 length: 12 amino acids. The germline V gene has CDR1 MNHEY and CDR2 SVGEGT. This receptor was identified in a human donor in good health (CMV status not recorded). Some clones in this sample may be carry-over from other donors' samples. This chain uses TRBV6-2 or TRBV6-3 with TRBJ2-5; unclear D gene. The sample taken for sequencing was CD8+ T cells from PBMCs. The CDR3 here is CASSSISEIQYF. The CDR3 DNA follows: TGTGCCAGCAGTAGCATCTCGGAGATCCAGTACTTC.